The T cell receptor beta chain under discussion was sequenced for a study of glioma-infiltrating T cells. The CDR3 has 13 amino acids. CDR1 and CDR2 (germline): SEHNR, FQNEAQ (reference sequence). With 5 bases removed from V and 5 bases from J, the gap between germline ends came to 12 bases. Amplification of TCR alpha and beta CDR3 regions from RNA used iRepertoire nested multiplex PCR. TCRdb passed the multiplex PCR reads through MiXCR, listing each CDR3 protein once. The sample records about 210,000 distinct CDR3 sequences, roughly 32% being singletons. This clonotype was observed many times. The source is a human donor with low-grade glioma or glioblastoma, undergoing nonglioma brain surgery, or in good health (not recorded which). This rearrangement joins TRBV7-9 to TRBJ1-2; D not resolved. Sequenced input: glioma tissue, nonneoplastic brain tissue, or PBMCs (not recorded which). CDR3 protein: CASSPDPEYGYTF. CDR3 coding DNA: TGTGCCAGCAGCCCGGACCCGGAATATGGCTACACCTTC.